The entry below describes one TCR beta chain. Its antigen is currently unknown. The source of the sample is a study of identifying expanded T cells in peripheral blood. Study findings and constraints: Variance in clone template counts between two-week samples significantly increased with total template count across all healthy donors.

Method: immunoSEQ multiplex PCR; TCRdb's copy keeps in-frame clones and lacks some. The sample has over 65,000 clones, 70% to 90% seen once. V lost 3 bases and J lost 10, with 21 bases in between. Germline CDR1 SGHNT, CDR2 YENEEA. The CDR3 contains 15 residues. Collection occurred without any documented infections or immune events in donors. V gene TRBV11-3 combines with J gene TRBJ1-2; weak D call: TRBD1 (6 bases). This TCR was sampled from a person between 18 and 70 years old in good health. Sequencing was done on a sample of blood. The CDR3 DNA follows: TGTGCCAGCAGCTTCTCTCGAGACAGGATTGCTACCTACACCTTC. Protein sequence: CASSFSRDRIATYTF.